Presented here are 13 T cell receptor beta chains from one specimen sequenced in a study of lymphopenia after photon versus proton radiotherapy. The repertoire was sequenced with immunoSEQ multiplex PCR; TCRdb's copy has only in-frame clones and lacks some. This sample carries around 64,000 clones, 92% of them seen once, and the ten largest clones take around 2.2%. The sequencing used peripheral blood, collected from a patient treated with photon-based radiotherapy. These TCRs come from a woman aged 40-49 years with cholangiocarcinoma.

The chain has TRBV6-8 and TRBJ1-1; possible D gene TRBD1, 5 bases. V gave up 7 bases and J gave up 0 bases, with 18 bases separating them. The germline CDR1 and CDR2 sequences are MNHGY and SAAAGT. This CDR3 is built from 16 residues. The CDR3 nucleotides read TGTGCCAGCAATCCAGGGTGGTCAGGGTTGAACACTGAAGCTTTCTTT. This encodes CASNPGWSGLNTEAFF.

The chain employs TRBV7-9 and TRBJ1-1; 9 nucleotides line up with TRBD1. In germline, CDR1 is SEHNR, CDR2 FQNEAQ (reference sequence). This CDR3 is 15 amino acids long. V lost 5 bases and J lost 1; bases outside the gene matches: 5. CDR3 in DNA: TGTGCCAGCAGCCCCGGACAGGGGCCGAACACTGAAGCTTTCTTT. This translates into CASSPGQGPNTEAFF.

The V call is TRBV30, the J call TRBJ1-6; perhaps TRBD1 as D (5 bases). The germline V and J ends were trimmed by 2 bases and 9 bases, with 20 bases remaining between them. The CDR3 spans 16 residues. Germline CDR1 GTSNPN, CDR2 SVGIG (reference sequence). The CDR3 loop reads CAWSPLPGAGISPLHF. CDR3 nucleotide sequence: TGTGCCTGGAGTCCCTTACCCGGGGCAGGGATTTCACCCCTCCACTTT.

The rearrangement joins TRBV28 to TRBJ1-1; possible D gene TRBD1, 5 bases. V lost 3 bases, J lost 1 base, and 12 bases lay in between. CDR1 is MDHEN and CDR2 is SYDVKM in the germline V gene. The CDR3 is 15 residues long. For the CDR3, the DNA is TGTGCCAGCAGTTTTGCGGGACGGACGAACACTGAAGCTTTCTTT. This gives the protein CASSFAGRTNTEAFF.

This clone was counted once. The CDR3 DNA sequence: TGTGCCAGCAGCCCCGTATGGACGGGCAATGAGCAGTTCTTC. This translates into CASSPVWTGNEQFF. The chain joins TRBV7-2 to TRBJ2-1; D not resolved. V was shortened by 5 bases and J by 6 bases, with 14 bases between the two germline ends. This CDR3 spans 14 amino acids. Per the germline V gene, CDR1 is SGHTA and CDR2 is FQGNSA.

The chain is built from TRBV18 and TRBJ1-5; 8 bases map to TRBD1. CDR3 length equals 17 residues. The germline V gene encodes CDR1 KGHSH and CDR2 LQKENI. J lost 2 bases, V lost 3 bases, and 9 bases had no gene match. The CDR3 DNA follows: TGTGCCAGCTCACCGCCGAGGACAGGGTTGGGCAATCAGCCCCAGCATTTT. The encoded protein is CASSPPRTGLGNQPQHF.

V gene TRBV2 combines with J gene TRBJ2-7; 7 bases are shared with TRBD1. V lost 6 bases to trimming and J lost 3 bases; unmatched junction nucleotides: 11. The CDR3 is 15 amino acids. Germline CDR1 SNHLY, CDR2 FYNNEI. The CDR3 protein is CASSLPGTANYEQYF. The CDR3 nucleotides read TGTGCCAGCAGCCTCCCCGGGACAGCGAACTACGAGCAGTACTTC.

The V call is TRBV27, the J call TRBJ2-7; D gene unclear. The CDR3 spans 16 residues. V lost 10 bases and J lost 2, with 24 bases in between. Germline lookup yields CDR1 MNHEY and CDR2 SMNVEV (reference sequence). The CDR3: CATAIKTGKKPYEQYF. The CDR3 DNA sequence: TGTGCCACCGCCATTAAAACCGGTAAAAAGCCCTACGAGCAGTACTTC.

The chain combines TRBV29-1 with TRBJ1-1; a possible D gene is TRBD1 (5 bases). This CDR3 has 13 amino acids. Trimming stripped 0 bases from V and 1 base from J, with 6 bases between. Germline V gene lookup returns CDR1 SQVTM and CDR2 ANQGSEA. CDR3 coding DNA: TGCAGCGTTGAAGAGGGGGGGAACACTGAAGCTTTCTTT. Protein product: CSVEEGGNTEAFF.

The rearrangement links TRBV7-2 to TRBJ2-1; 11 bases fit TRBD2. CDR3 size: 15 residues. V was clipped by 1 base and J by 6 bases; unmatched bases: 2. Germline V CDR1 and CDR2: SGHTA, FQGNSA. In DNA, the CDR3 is TGTGCCAGCAGCTTAGGGACTAGCGGGTTCAATGAGCAGTTCTTC. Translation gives CASSLGTSGFNEQFF. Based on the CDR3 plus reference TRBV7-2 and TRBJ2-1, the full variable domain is GAGVSQSPSNKVTEKGKDVELRCDPISGHTALYWYRQSLGQGLEFLIYFQGNSAPDKSGLPSDRFSAERTGGSVSTLTIQRTQQEDSAVYLCASSLGTSGFNEQFFGPGTRLTVL.

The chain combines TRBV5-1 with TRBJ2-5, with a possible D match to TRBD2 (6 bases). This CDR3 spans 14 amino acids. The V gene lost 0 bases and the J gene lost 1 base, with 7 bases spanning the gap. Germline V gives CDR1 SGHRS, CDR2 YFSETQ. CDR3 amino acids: CASSLGDFQETQYF. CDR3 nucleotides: TGCGCCAGCAGCTTGGGGGACTTCCAAGAGACCCAGTACTTC.

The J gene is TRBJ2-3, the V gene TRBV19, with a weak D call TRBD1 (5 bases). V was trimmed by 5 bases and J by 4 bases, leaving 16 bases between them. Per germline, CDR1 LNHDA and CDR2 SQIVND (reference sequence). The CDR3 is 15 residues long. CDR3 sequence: CASSYQGLFADTQYF. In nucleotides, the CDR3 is TGTGCCAGTAGTTATCAGGGCTTGTTCGCAGATACGCAGTATTTT.

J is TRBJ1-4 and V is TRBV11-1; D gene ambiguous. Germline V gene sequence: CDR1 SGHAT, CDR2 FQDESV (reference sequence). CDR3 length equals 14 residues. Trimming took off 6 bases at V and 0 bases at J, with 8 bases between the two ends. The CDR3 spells CASSSRATNEKLFF. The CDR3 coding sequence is TGTGCCAGCAGTTCGAGGGCAACTAATGAAAAACTGTTTTTT.